One and the same sample provided the 31 T cell receptor beta chains below, sequenced in a study of blood T cell repertoires in COVID-19. Sequencing was performed with immunoSEQ multiplex PCR; in TCRdb, only in-frame clones are kept and a portion is missing. This table holds approximately 46,000 clones, about 89% found once. Sequencing was carried out using peripheral blood. The source of these receptors is a man between 70 and 80 years old with active COVID-19.

This chain joins TRBV5-4 and TRBJ2-7; a possible D gene is TRBD1 (5 bases). Germline V CDR1 and CDR2: SGHNT, YYREEE (reference sequence). V lost 6 bases, J lost 6 bases, and 13 bases lay in between. The CDR3 is 12 residues long. The CDR3 here is CASTIQGGEQYF. CDR3 DNA sequence: TGTGCCAGCACCATTCAGGGTGGCGAGCAGTACTTC.

The CDR3 is CASSPGTIYGAQETQYF. CDR3 nucleotide sequence: TGCGCCAGCAGCCCGGGGACAATATACGGGGCTCAAGAGACCCAGTACTTC. The genes are TRBV5-1 and TRBJ2-5; D is possibly TRBD1 (6 bases). The CDR3 spans 17 residues. Trimming took off 4 bases at V and 2 bases at J, with 21 bases between the two ends. The germline gives CDR1 SGHRS, CDR2 YFSETQ.

On this clone: Germline and junction disagree at one end, which may indicate a read error. The chain uses TRBV7-7 and TRBJ2-5, with 8 bases lining up with TRBD1. The germline V gene encodes CDR1 SSHAT and CDR2 FNYEAQ (reference sequence). This CDR3 contains 15 residues. CDR3 sequence: CASSLASGTGQTQYF. In DNA, the CDR3 is TGTGCTAGCAGCTTAGCGTCAGGGACAGGACAGACCCAGTACTTC. The full variable domain, completed using reference TRBV7-7 and TRBJ2-5, is GAGVSQSPRYKVTKRGQDVTLRCDPISSHATLYWYQQALGQGPEFLTYFNYEAQPDKSGLPSDRFSAERPEGSISTLTIQRTEQRDSAMYRCASSLASGTGQTQYFGPGTRLLVL.

The V gene is TRBV6-5, the J gene TRBJ1-1; 8 bases map to TRBD1. J gave up 3 bases and V 1 base, and 4 bases lay outside the gene matches. The CDR3 sequence is 15 residues long. Germline CDR1 MNHEY, CDR2 SVGAGI. The CDR3 bases are TGTGCCAGCAGTTACTGGACAGGGACGGACACTGAAGCTTTCTTT. Protein: CASSYWTGTDTEAFF.

The V call is TRBV2, the J call TRBJ1-5; unclear D gene. The CDR3 has 12 amino acids. The germline V gene encodes CDR1 SNHLY and CDR2 FYNNEI. Trimming shortened V by 4 bases and J by 3 bases, and 4 bases separated the two germline ends. The CDR3 DNA is TGTGCCAGCAGTGTTCTCAATCAGCCCCAGCATTTT. It specifies CASSVLNQPQHF. Full variable domain (missing parts from reference TRBV2 and TRBJ1-5): EPEVTQTPSHQVTQMGQEVILRCVPISNHLYFYWYRQILGQKVEFLVSFYNNEISEKSEIFDDQFSVERPDGSNFTLKIRSTKLEDSAMYFCASSVLNQPQHFGDGTRLSIL.

This chain connects TRBV9 to TRBJ1-6; possible D gene TRBD1, 6 bases. CDR3 size: 15 residues. V dropped 5 bases and J dropped 7 bases, with 16 bases sitting between them. The germline V gene has CDR1 SGDLS and CDR2 YYNGEE. The CDR3 sequence: CASSNTGSRNSPLHF. CDR3 in DNA: TGTGCCAGCAGTAATACAGGGAGTAGAAATTCACCCCTCCACTTT. Complete variable domain (other parts from reference TRBV9 and TRBJ1-6): DSGVTQTPKHLITATGQRVTLRCSPRSGDLSVYWYQQSLDQGLQFLIQYYNGEERAKGNILERFSAQQFPDLHSELNLSSLELGDSALYFCASSNTGSRNSPLHFGNGTRLTVT.

The V and J genes are TRBV6-6 and TRBJ2-2; D is perhaps TRBD1 (6 bases). Germline values: CDR1 MNHNY, CDR2 SVGAGI (reference sequence). The CDR3 is made up of 15 amino acids. The V end lost 2 bases, the J end lost 1 base, and 8 bases lay between the germline ends. CDR3 coding DNA: TGTGCCAGCAGTTACCTGACAGGGAACACCGGGGAGCTGTTTTTT. The encoded protein is CASSYLTGNTGELFF.

This clone was recorded a few times. V usage is TRBV18 and J usage is TRBJ2-1, with 9 bases identical to TRBD2. The CDR3 extends over 17 amino acids. Unmatched junction bases numbered 13, after V lost 0 bases and J lost 10 bases. The V gene's germline CDR1 is KGHSH and CDR2 LQKENI. CDR3 residues: CASSPPRASGGLGEQFF. The CDR3 nucleotides are TGTGCCAGCTCACCACCCCGGGCCAGCGGGGGGCTAGGAGAGCAGTTCTTC.

This clone was counted a few times. The CDR3 region is CASRASNTGELFF. The CDR3 DNA reads as TGTGCCAGCAGAGCCTCGAACACCGGGGAGCTGTTTTTT. The chain recombines TRBV2 with TRBJ2-2; D remains ambiguous. V was pared by 6 bases and J by 0 bases, with 5 bases between. The CDR3 runs to 13 residues. CDR1 and CDR2 from the germline V gene are SNHLY and FYNNEI.

The CDR3, as DNA: TGTGCCAGCAGCTTAATGGACACCGTGACTTACGAGCAGTACTTC. As protein: CASSLMDTVTYEQYF. This rearrangement joins TRBV11-2 to TRBJ2-7; TRBD1 is a possible D gene (5 bases). The germline CDR1 and CDR2 sequences are SGHAT and FQNNGV. Between the trimmed V and J ends, which lost 2 bases and 4 bases, there was a span of 15 bases. CDR3 size: 15 residues. Full variable domain (outside the CDR3, taken from reference TRBV11-2 and TRBJ2-7): EAGVAQSPRYKIIEKRQSVAFWCNPISGHATLYWYQQILGQGPKLLIQFQNNGVVDDSQLPKDRFSAERLKGVDSTLKIQPAKLEDSAVYLCASSLMDTVTYEQYFGPGTRLTVT.

The rearrangement joins TRBV7-8 to TRBJ2-7; 11 nucleotides line up with TRBD1. This CDR3 is 15 amino acids long. The J segment lost 4 bases and the V segment lost 2 bases, leaving 4 bases of the junction unmatched. Germline loops: CDR1 SGHVS, CDR2 FQNEAQ. The DNA of the CDR3 is TGTGCCAGCAGCTTACAAGGACAGGGGGCGTACGAGCAGTACTTC. It specifies CASSLQGQGAYEQYF.

This clone has just one count. V usage is TRBV10-3 and J usage is TRBJ2-2; 9 nucleotides agree with TRBD1. V was clipped by 5 bases and J by 6 bases; unmatched bases: 7. The CDR3 runs to 15 residues. CDR1 and CDR2 from the germline V gene are ENHRY and SYGVKD. CDR3 in amino acids: CAISSPGQGAGELFF. For the CDR3, the DNA is TGTGCCATCAGTTCACCGGGACAGGGAGCCGGGGAGCTGTTTTTT.

This chain links TRBV7-9 with TRBJ1-1; 9 bases agree with TRBD1. This CDR3 has 18 amino acids. Germline trimming cut 5 bases from V and 1 base from J; bases unmatched to any gene: 14. Germline V CDR1 and CDR2: SEHNR, FQNEAQ (reference sequence). The CDR3 protein is CASSRSTGGSVRNTEAFF. CDR3 bases: TGTGCCAGCAGCCGATCAACAGGGGGCTCGGTGAGGAACACTGAAGCTTTCTTT.

The V gene is TRBV5-1, the J gene TRBJ2-4; TRBD2 might be the D (6 bases). In germline, CDR1 is SGHRS, CDR2 YFSETQ. V lost 0 bases and J lost 5, with 6 bases in between. The CDR3 runs 13 residues. CDR3 in amino acids: CASSLAGENIQYF. Here the CDR3 DNA reads TGCGCCAGCAGCTTGGCGGGGGAAAACATTCAGTACTTC.

V is TRBV23-1 and J is TRBJ2-1; TRBD2 agrees at 13 bases. TRBV23-1 carries the ORF label, with uncertain function. The CDR3 is 17 residues long. The J segment lost 7 bases and the V segment lost 6 bases, leaving 12 bases of the junction unmatched. The CDR3 protein is CASRPAWPGLAGNEQFF. The CDR3 DNA reads TGCGCCAGCAGACCTGCTTGGCCGGGACTAGCGGGAAATGAGCAGTTCTTC.

V gene TRBV6-5 combines with J gene TRBJ1-1; TRBD1 aligns across 9 bases. The V and J ends lost 10 bases and 3 bases, in that order; junction bases with no gene match: 9. Germline V gene data show CDR1 as MNHEY and CDR2 as SVGAGI. The CDR3 sequence is 14 residues long. The DNA of the CDR3 is TGTGCCATCGACCTACAGGGGGCACACACTGAAGCTTTCTTT. Protein: CAIDLQGAHTEAFF.

The rearrangement joins TRBV7-3 to TRBJ2-1; 7 nucleotides match TRBD2. CDR1 is SGHTA and CDR2 is FQGTGA in the germline V gene. This CDR3 is 14 amino acids long. Losses at the gene ends were 3 bases for V and 5 bases for J; bases not matched to a gene: 4. CDR3 in amino acids: CASSFPGGNNEQFF. CDR3 nucleotides: TGTGCCAGCAGCTTCCCGGGGGGAAACAATGAGCAGTTCTTC.

V gene TRBV12-1 combines with J gene TRBJ1-4. TRBV12-1 has pseudogene status. This CDR3 contains 17 residues. The CDR3: CASSPTGRLATNEKLFF. Written as DNA, the CDR3 is TGTGCCAGCAGCCCGACGGGAAGACTTGCAACTAATGAAAAACTGTTTTTT.

The chain is built from TRBV19 and TRBJ1-4; weak D call: TRBD1 (5 bases). Per germline, CDR1 LNHDA and CDR2 SQIVND (reference sequence). The CDR3 spans 15 residues. V was pared by 3 bases and J by 4 bases, with 12 bases between. CDR3 nucleotides: TGTGCCAGTAGTATCCGGGGGTCGCTTAATGAAAAACTGTTTTTT. It codes for CASSIRGSLNEKLFF.

V gene TRBV2 combines with J gene TRBJ2-1; the D is unclear. CDR3 length: 12 residues. V was cut by 2 bases and J by 10 bases, with 9 bases left in between. Per germline, CDR1 SNHLY and CDR2 FYNNEI. CDR3 amino acids: CASSERGGEQFF. Written as DNA, the CDR3 is TGTGCCAGCAGTGAAAGAGGCGGCGAGCAGTTCTTC.

A single count supports this clone. The gene calls are TRBV13 and TRBJ1-4, with no clear D. The germline V gene encodes CDR1 PRHDT and CDR2 FYEKMQ (reference sequence). CDR3 length: 14 residues. V lost 5 bases, J lost 0 bases, and 7 bases lay in between. The CDR3 DNA reads TGTGCCAGCAGCCCGGGATCAACTAATGAAAAACTGTTTTTT. Translated, it gives CASSPGSTNEKLFF.

The chain has TRBV5-1 and TRBJ2-1; 8 positions agree with TRBD2. The junction had 7 bases not matched to a gene; V was cut back by 1 base and J by 7 bases. Germline loops: CDR1 SGHRS, CDR2 YFSETQ. The CDR3 has 15 amino acids. In DNA form, the CDR3 reads TGCGCCAGCAGCTTGACGGGGGGGACGTTTAATGAGCAGTTCTTC. As protein: CASSLTGGTFNEQFF.

V usage is TRBV6-5 and J usage is TRBJ2-2, with D uncertain. The CDR3 totals 13 residues. V shed 8 bases and J shed 1 base, with 8 bases lying between them. The germline V gene encodes CDR1 MNHEY and CDR2 SVGAGI. CDR3 nucleotide sequence: TGTGCCAGCCGTCCGGGGAACACCGGGGAGCTGTTTTTT. It codes for CASRPGNTGELFF.

The J gene is TRBJ1-6, the V gene TRBV14; a weak D match, TRBD1 (5 bases). Germline V gives CDR1 SGHDN, CDR2 FVKESK. V gave up 1 base and J gave up 7 bases, with 11 bases separating them. This CDR3 is built from 15 residues. The chain's CDR3 is CASSQAVSGNSPLHF. The CDR3, as DNA: TGTGCCAGCAGCCAAGCCGTCTCAGGGAATTCACCCCTCCACTTT.

The chain employs TRBV7-9 and TRBJ1-1; no reliable D call. This CDR3 is 15 amino acids long. Per germline, CDR1 SEHNR and CDR2 FQNEAQ (reference sequence). Trimming took 5 bases from V and 6 from J, leaving 19 bases between them. The CDR3 here is CASSPPRGIVAEAFF. The CDR3 DNA is TGTGCCAGCAGCCCACCCCGGGGTATCGTAGCTGAAGCTTTCTTT.

On this clone: The sample carries other DNA sequences with the same CDR3. This chain uses TRBV18 with TRBJ2-1, with D perhaps TRBD2 (6 bases). CDR1 is KGHSH and CDR2 is LQKENI in the germline V gene. V was cut by 3 bases and J by 6 bases, with 9 bases left in between. CDR3 length equals 13 residues. CDR3 loop: CASSPPGGNEQFF. As DNA, the CDR3 is TGTGCCAGCTCACCTCCCGGGGGCAATGAGCAGTTCTTC. Filled out from reference TRBV18 and TRBJ2-1, the complete variable domain reads NAGVMQNPRHLVRRRGQEARLRCSPMKGHSHVYWYRQLPEEGLKFMVYLQKENIIDESGMPKERFSAEFPKEGPSILRIQQVVRGDSAAYFCASSPPGGNEQFFGPGTRLTVL.

The chain recombines TRBV15 with TRBJ2-7; D remains unclear. V lost 2 bases to trimming and J lost 6 bases, with 8 bases between them. The CDR3 extends over 12 amino acids. Germline CDR1 is LNHNV and CDR2 is YYDKDF (reference sequence). The CDR3 sequence is CATSRPFSEQYF. CDR3 nucleotides: TGTGCCACCAGCAGACCCTTTTCCGAGCAGTACTTC.

The V and J genes are TRBV15 and TRBJ2-7, with a tentative D call TRBD2 (5 bases). The germline CDR1 and CDR2 sequences are LNHNV and YYDKDF (reference sequence). CDR3 length: 17 amino acids. The V end lost 0 bases, the J end lost 0 bases, and 15 bases lay between the germline ends. CDR3 nucleotides: TGTGCCACCAGCAGAGATGCAGTGTGGGAGTTCTCCTACGAGCAGTACTTC. As protein: CATSRDAVWEFSYEQYF.

This sequence joins TRBV5-1 and TRBJ2-2; D gene ambiguous. The length of the CDR3 is 14 residues. From germline, CDR1 is SGHRS and CDR2 YFSETQ. V lost 6 bases, J lost 0 bases, and 9 bases lay in between. CDR3 bases: TGCGCCAGCACCCCTACTACGAACACCGGGGAGCTGTTTTTT. This translates into CASTPTTNTGELFF.

In its sample, this clone was seen a few times. The chain recombines TRBV27 with TRBJ1-5, with 7 bases lining up with TRBD1. The CDR3 totals 15 residues. Germline V CDR1 and CDR2: MNHEY, SMNVEV (reference sequence). V trimming: 5 bases; J trimming: 4 bases; junction bases outside the gene matches: 8. CDR3 in amino acids: CASSQGTEGNQPQHF. The CDR3 DNA reads TGTGCCAGCAGTCAAGGGACAGAAGGGAATCAGCCCCAGCATTTT.

The V gene is TRBV24-1, the J gene TRBJ2-1, with TRBD2 matching 7 bases. Germline CDR1 is KGHDR and CDR2 is SFDVKD. V was pared by 9 bases and J by 7 bases, with 11 bases of the junction left unmatched. The CDR3 is 14 residues long. The CDR3 loop is CATGNERGRNEQFF. CDR3 nucleotide sequence: TGTGCCACCGGGAACGAGCGGGGACGGAATGAGCAGTTCTTC.